There are many counts of the clone carrying this T cell receptor beta chain. Its antigen is not known. TCRbeta library preparation incorporated unique molecular identifiers. In TCRdb, the PCR reads were re-called with MiXCR into one record per CDR3 protein. The table lists about 140,000 distinct CDR3 sequences, about 8.8% of them singletons. This record belongs to a study of T-cell reconstitution after alpha-beta-depleted transplantation in children. Study-level points and caveats: One year post-transplant, T-cell counts and diversity were largely derived from T cells produced anew. It was surviving recipient T cells and thymic progenitors that gave some patients high TCRbeta diversity at day 60. It was reported that alpha-beta T cells came from several hundred expanded graft clones (about two months after transplant).

The germline V and J ends were trimmed by 6 bases and 8 bases, with 18 bases remaining between them. The CDR3 has 14 amino acids. CDR1 and CDR2 (germline): KGHSH, LQKENI. The source was PBMCs, mostly from graft donor cells, collected 180 days after TCRalphabeta/CD19-depleted stem cell transplant. The clonotype originates from a female patient aged 2-9 years who had a stem cell transplant for congenital amegakaryocytic thrombocytopenia, so the T cells may come from the graft donor. The chain employs TRBV18 and TRBJ2-3; D tentatively reads TRBD1 or TRBD2 (6 bases each). The DNA of the CDR3 is TGTGCCAGCTCCGGGGGCAGTACAGAAGGTACGCAGTATTTT. It yields the protein CASSGGSTEGTQYF.